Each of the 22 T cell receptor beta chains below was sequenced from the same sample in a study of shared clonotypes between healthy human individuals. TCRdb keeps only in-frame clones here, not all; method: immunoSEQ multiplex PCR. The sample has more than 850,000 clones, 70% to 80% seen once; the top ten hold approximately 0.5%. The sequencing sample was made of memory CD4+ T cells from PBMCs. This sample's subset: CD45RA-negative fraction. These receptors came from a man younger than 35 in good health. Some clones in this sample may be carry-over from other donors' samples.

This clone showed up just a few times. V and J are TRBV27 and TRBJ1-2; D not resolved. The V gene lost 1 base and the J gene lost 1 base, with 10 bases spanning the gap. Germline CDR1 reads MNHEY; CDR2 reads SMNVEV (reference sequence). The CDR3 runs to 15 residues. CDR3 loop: CASSLYPPDNYGYTF. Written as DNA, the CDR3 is TGTGCCAGCAGTTTATACCCTCCGGATAACTATGGCTACACCTTC.

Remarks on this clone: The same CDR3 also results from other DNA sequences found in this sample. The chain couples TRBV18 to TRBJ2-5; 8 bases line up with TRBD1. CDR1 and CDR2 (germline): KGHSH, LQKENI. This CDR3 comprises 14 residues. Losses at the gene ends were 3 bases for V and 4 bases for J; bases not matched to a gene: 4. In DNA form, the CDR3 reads TGTGCCAGCTCACCCCAACAGGGGGGAGAGACCCAGTACTTC. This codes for CASSPQQGGETQYF.

The CDR3: CASSSGAGLDHSGANVLTF. The CDR3, as DNA: TGTGCCAGCAGCTCGGGGGCCGGACTTGACCATTCTGGGGCCAACGTCCTGACTTTC. J is TRBJ2-6 and V is TRBV7-2; D could derive from TRBD1 or TRBD2 (6 bases each). Germline assignment: CDR1 SGHTA and CDR2 FQGNSA. Trimming removed 4 bases from V and 1 base from J, with 20 bases in between. The CDR3 sequence is 19 residues long.

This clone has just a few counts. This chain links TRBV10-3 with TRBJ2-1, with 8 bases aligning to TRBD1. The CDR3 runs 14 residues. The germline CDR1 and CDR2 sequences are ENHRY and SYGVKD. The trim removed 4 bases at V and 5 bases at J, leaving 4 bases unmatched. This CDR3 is CAISGQGLHNEQFF. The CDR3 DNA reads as TGTGCCATCAGTGGACAGGGGTTACACAATGAGCAGTTCTTC.

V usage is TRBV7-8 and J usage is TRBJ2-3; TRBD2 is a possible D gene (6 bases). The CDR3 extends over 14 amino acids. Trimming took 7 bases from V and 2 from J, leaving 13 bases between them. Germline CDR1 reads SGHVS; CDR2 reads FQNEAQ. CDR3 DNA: TGTGCCAGCACCCGGGACTGGAACACAGATACGCAGTATTTT. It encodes CASTRDWNTDTQYF.

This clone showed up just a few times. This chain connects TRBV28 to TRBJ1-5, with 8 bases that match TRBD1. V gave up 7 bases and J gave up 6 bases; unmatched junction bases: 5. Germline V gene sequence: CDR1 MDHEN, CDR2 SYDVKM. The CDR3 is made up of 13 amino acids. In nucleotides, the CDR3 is TGTGCCAGCACCAGGGGGCCCGGTCAGCCCCAGCATTTT. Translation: CASTRGPGQPQHF.

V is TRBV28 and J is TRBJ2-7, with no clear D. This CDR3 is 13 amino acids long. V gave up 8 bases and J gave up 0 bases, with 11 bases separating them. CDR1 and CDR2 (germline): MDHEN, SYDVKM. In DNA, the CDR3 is TGTGCCAGCGACCAAGGACGCTCCTACGAGCAGTACTTC. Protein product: CASDQGRSYEQYF.

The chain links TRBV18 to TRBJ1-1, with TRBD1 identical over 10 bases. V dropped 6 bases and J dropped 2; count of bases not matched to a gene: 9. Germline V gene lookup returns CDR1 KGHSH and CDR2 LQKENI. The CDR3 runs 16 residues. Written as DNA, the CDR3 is TGTGCCAGCTCTCCGGGACAGGGGACCTTTAACACTGAAGCTTTCTTT. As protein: CASSPGQGTFNTEAFF.

CDR3: CASSPSRQGNTEAFF. The CDR3 coding sequence is TGCGCCAGCAGCCCTTCCCGACAGGGGAACACTGAAGCTTTCTTT. The chain couples TRBV5-1 to TRBJ1-1, with TRBD1 identical over 7 bases. The CDR3 spans 15 residues. The ends lost 4 bases at V and 1 base at J; junction bases unmatched: 7. In germline, CDR1 is SGHRS, CDR2 YFSETQ.

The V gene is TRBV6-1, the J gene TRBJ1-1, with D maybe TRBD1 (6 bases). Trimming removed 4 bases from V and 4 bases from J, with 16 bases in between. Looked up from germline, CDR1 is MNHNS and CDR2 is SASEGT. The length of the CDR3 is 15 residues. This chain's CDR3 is CASSAGPPRGTEAFF. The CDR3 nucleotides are TGTGCCAGCAGTGCCGGCCCGCCCAGGGGCACTGAAGCTTTCTTT.

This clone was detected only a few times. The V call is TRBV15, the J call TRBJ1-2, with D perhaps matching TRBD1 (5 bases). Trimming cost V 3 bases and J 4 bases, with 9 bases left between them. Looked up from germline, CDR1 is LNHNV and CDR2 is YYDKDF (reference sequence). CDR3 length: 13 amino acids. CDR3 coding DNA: TGTGCCACCAGCAGGGGGGGACGCTATGGCTACACCTTC. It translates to CATSRGGRYGYTF.

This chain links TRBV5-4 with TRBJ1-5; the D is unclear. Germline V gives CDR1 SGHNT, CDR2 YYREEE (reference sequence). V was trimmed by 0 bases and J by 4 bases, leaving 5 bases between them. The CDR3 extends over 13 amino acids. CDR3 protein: CASSLGWNQPQHF. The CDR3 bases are TGTGCCAGCAGCTTGGGGTGGAATCAGCCCCAGCATTTT.

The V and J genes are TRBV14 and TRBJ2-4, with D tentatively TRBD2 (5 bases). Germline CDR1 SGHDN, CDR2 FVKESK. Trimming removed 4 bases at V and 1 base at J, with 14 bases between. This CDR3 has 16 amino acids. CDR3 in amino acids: CASSRGGGGAKNIQYF. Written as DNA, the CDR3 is TGTGCCAGCAGCCGCGGAGGCGGTGGTGCCAAAAACATTCAGTACTTC.

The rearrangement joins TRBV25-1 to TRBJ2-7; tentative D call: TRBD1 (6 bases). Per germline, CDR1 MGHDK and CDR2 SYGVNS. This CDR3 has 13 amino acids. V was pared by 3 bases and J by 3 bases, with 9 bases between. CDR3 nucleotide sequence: TGTGCCAGCAGTGAGGGACACCGCTACGAGCAGTACTTC. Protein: CASSEGHRYEQYF.

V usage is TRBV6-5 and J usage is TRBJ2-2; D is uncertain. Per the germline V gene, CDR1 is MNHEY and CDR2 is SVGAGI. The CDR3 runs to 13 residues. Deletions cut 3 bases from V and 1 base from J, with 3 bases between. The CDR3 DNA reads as TGTGCCAGCAGTTATCAGAACACCGGGGAGCTGTTTTTT. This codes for CASSYQNTGELFF.

The CDR3 sequence: CASSSPGGREKEQYF. DNA of the CDR3: TGTGCCAGCAGTTCGCCCGGGGGGAGGGAGAAGGAGCAGTACTTC. The chain carries TRBV28 and TRBJ2-7; 7 bases map to TRBD2. The CDR3 extends over 15 amino acids. V was pared by 4 bases and J by 7 bases, with 13 bases of the junction left unmatched. Germline V gene lookup returns CDR1 MDHEN and CDR2 SYDVKM.

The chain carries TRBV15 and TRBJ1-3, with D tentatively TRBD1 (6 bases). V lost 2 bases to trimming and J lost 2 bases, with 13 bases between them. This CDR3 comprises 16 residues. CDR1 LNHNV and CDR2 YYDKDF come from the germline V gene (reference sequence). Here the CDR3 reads CATSRPTGQAGNTIYF. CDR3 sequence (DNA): TGTGCCACCAGCAGACCCACAGGGCAGGCTGGAAACACCATATATTTT.

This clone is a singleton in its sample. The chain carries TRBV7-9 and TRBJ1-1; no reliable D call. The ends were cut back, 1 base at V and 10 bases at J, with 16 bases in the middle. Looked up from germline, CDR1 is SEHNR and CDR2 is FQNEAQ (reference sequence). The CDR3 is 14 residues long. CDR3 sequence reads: CASSLGRENFLAFF. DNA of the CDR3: TGTGCCAGCAGCTTAGGTCGGGAGAATTTTTTAGCTTTCTTT.

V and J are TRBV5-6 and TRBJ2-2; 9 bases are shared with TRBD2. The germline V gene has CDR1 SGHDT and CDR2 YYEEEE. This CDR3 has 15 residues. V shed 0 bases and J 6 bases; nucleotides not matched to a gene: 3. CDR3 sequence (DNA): TGTGCCAGCAGCTTGGTTAGCGGGAGCTCCGGGGAGCTGTTTTTT. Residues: CASSLVSGSSGELFF.

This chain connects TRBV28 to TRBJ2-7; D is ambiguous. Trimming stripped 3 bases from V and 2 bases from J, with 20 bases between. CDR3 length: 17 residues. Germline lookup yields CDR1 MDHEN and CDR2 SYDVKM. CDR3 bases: TGTGCCAGCAGTTTTACTCTTAGATTGGGCGCGGCCTACGAGCAGTACTTC. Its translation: CASSFTLRLGAAYEQYF.

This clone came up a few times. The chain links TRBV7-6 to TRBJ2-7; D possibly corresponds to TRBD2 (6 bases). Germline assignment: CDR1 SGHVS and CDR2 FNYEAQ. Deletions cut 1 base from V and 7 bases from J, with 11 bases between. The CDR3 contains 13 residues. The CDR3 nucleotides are TGTGCCAGCAGCTTAGAACCAGGGAGGGAGCAGTACTTC. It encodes CASSLEPGREQYF.

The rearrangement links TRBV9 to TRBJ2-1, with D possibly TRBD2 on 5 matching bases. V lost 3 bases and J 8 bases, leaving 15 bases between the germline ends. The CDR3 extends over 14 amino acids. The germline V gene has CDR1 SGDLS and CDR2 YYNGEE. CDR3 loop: CASSGAARVDEQFF. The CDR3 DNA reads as TGTGCCAGCAGCGGAGCGGCCCGGGTCGATGAGCAGTTCTTC.